Listed here are 7 T cell receptor beta chains from one sample, sequenced in a study of Graves' ophthalmopathy and Graves' hyperthyroidism. Amplifying from RNA transcripts, the study obtained TCR beta CDR3 regions. First-round RT-PCR used HTBI primers; second-round multiplex PCR followed. TCRdb re-analysed the multiplex PCR reads in MiXCR, keeping a single row per CDR3 protein. The profile shows more than 550,000 distinct CDR3 sequences, over 40% of them singletons. Sequencing was carried out using peripheral blood. The receptor set was obtained from an adult man with Graves' ophthalmopathy.

Only a few counts were recorded for this clonotype. The V gene is TRBV25-1, the J gene TRBJ2-2; TRBD2 agrees at 7 bases. Germline V lookup: CDR1 MGHDK, CDR2 SYGVNS. V shed 5 bases, J shed 1 base, and the junction held 7 bases outside the gene matches. The CDR3 is made up of 16 amino acids. The CDR3, as DNA: TGTGCCAGCAGTCGGGGAGGGAGGGTGAACACCGGGGAGCTGTTTTTT. Translating it yields CASSRGGRVNTGELFF.

A single count supports this clonotype. This sequence joins TRBV11-1 and TRBJ2-5; tentatively, D is TRBD1 (6 bases). The DNA end favors TRBJ2-1, so the J call may be wrong. Germline V gives CDR1 SGHAT, CDR2 FQDESV (reference sequence). The CDR3 has 14 residues. The CDR3 DNA is TGTGCCAGCAGGTATACAGGGCAAGCTAATGAGCAGTTCTTC. Its protein product is CASRYTGQANEQFF.

The chain employs TRBV29-1 and TRBJ1-4; 8 nucleotides agree with TRBD1. CDR3 length: 12 residues. Losses at the gene ends were 8 bases for V and 7 bases for J; bases not matched to a gene: 6. Germline V gives CDR1 SQVTM, CDR2 ANQGSEA. The CDR3 region has the DNA TGCAGCCTCGGGACAGGACTTGAAAAACTGTTTTTT. It codes for CSLGTGLEKLFF.

V usage is TRBV20-1 and J usage is TRBJ2-7; TRBD2 agrees at 15 bases. CDR1 DFQATT and CDR2 SNEGSKA come from the germline V gene (reference sequence). Losses at the gene ends were 6 bases for V and 7 bases for J; bases not matched to a gene: 16. The CDR3 consists of 17 residues. As DNA, the CDR3 is TGCAGTGCAAGGACTAGCGGGGGGGCCGGGAACACCGGGGAGCAGTACTTC. Amino acids: CSARTSGGAGNTGEQYF.

This clonotype was picked up one time. This rearrangement joins TRBV7-2 to TRBJ2-7; D tentatively reads TRBD1 or TRBD2 (7 bases each). The CDR3 is 17 residues long. V lost 2 bases, J lost 2 bases, and 19 bases lay in between. Germline V lookup: CDR1 SGHTA, CDR2 FQGNSA. This CDR3 is CASSLPLRQGLTYEQYF. The CDR3, as DNA: TGTGCCAGCAGCTTACCCCTTCGACAGGGACTAACCTACGAGCAGTACTTC.

In regard to this clonotype: The DNA is omitted, as the CDR3 cannot be located on it reliably, and the CDR3 follows TCRdb's listing. V usage is TRBV5-1 and J usage is TRBJ2-5. The CDR3 is 14 amino acids long, termini counted. CDR1 and CDR2 from the germline V gene are SGHRS and YFSETQ. CDR3 loop: CACSVESTKETQYF.

This clonotype was observed many times. J is TRBJ1-5 and V is TRBV7-2; D possibly corresponds to TRBD1 (5 bases). CDR1 SGHTA and CDR2 FQGNSA come from the germline V gene. This CDR3 region has 15 residues. Deletions cut 7 bases from V and 1 base from J, with 14 bases between. DNA of the CDR3: TGTGCCAGCACCCTATCTGGGGGGAGCAATCAGCCCCAGCATTTT. Translation: CASTLSGGSNQPQHF. Combining the CDR3 with reference TRBV7-2 and TRBJ1-5 gives the whole variable domain GAGVSQSPSNKVTEKGKDVELRCDPISGHTALYWYRQSLGQGLEFLIYFQGNSAPDKSGLPSDRFSAERTGGSVSTLTIQRTQQEDSAVYLCASTLSGGSNQPQHFGDGTRLSIL.